Shown below are 21 T cell receptor beta chains from a single sample sequenced in a study of blood T cell repertoires in COVID-19 (dated by TCRdb to the early 2020s). The library was prepared using the immunoSEQ multiplex PCR assay. TCRdb re-hosts the immuneACCESS table, in-frame sequences only. Its copies lack some clones; in the studies checked, an unresolved V gene accounts for under half of them, and the cause for the rest is not known. Across this sample there are approximately 94,000 clones, with about 80% seen only once. The ten top clones hold 24% of the sample. Material: peripheral blood. The origin of the receptors is a human donor in a cohort sampled during active COVID-19.

The chain couples TRBV27 to TRBJ1-1; no firm D call. This CDR3 contains 13 residues. CDR1 and CDR2 from the germline V gene are MNHEY and SMNVEV (reference sequence). Trimming shortened V by 6 bases and J by 1 base, and 9 bases separated the two germline ends. This CDR3 reads CASSLVRNTEAFF. The DNA for the CDR3 is TGTGCCAGCAGCTTAGTCAGGAACACTGAAGCTTTCTTT.

The chain joins TRBV6-2 or TRBV6-3 to TRBJ2-1; TRBD2 might be the D (6 bases). The V end was cut by 2 bases, the J end by 3 bases, with 20 bases between. Germline CDR1 reads MNHEY; CDR2 reads SVGEGT. The CDR3 consists of 18 residues. This chain's CDR3 is CASSYPKVVAGNYNEQFF. CDR3 nucleotide sequence: TGTGCCAGCAGTTACCCCAAAGTGGTGGCGGGGAACTACAATGAGCAGTTCTTC.

The V and J genes are TRBV2 and TRBJ2-3; the match to TRBD1 covers 10 bases. There are 15 residues in the CDR3. J lost 5 bases, V lost 6 bases, and 8 bases had no gene match. The germline gives CDR1 SNHLY, CDR2 FYNNEI. CDR3 region: CASSPIGQGGDTQYF. As DNA, the CDR3 is TGTGCCAGCAGCCCAATAGGACAGGGGGGAGATACGCAGTATTTT.

This clone is labeled medium-sized. The J gene is TRBJ1-2, the V gene TRBV7-8; TRBD1 agrees at 8 bases. Germline V gives CDR1 SGHVS, CDR2 FQNEAQ. This CDR3 is 16 amino acids long. Trimming removed 5 bases from V and 8 bases from J; junction bases left unmatched: 16. The CDR3 region has the DNA TGTGCCAGCAGCGAACTCGGGACAGGCTCATACAGCGGCTACACCTTC. This sequence encodes CASSELGTGSYSGYTF.

The count of this clone is one. The chain has TRBV19 and TRBJ1-1, with 7 bases fitting TRBD1. CDR1 is LNHDA, CDR2 SQIVND, per germline (reference sequence). V dropped 6 bases and J dropped 5; count of bases not matched to a gene: 9. The CDR3 is 14 amino acids. The CDR3 coding sequence is TGTGCCAGTAGCTCGAGGGGGCGTGAAACTGAAGCTTTCTTT. Translating gives CASSSRGRETEAFF.

The gene calls are TRBV19 and TRBJ1-2; 7 nucleotides agree with TRBD1. Germline V CDR1 and CDR2: LNHDA, SQIVND (reference sequence). This CDR3 is 17 amino acids long. The V gene end was trimmed by 3 bases and the J gene end by 6 bases; junction bases not matched to a gene: 16. CDR3 sequence (DNA): TGTGCCAGTAGTATCATCGCGACAGGGCCTTCAAAGAATGGCTACACCTTC. Its translation: CASSIIATGPSKNGYTF.

This chain links TRBV29-1 with TRBJ1-2; possible D gene TRBD1, 5 bases. V lost 3 bases to trimming and J lost 2 bases, with 16 bases between them. The length of the CDR3 is 15 residues. CDR1 SQVTM and CDR2 ANQGSEA come from the germline V gene. CDR3 DNA sequence: TGCAGCGTTGAGGGGGGGTTGAGGGAGAACTATGGCTACACCTTC. Residues: CSVEGGLRENYGYTF. Variable domain in full (rest from reference TRBV29-1 and TRBJ1-2): SAVISQKPSRDICQRGTSLTIQCQVDSQVTMMFWYRQQPGQSLTLIATANQGSEATYESGFVIDKFPISRPNLTFSTLTVSNMSPEDSSIYLCSVEGGLRENYGYTFGSGTRLTVV.

This chain connects TRBV4-2 to TRBJ2-7, with 12 bases matching TRBD2. V shed 0 bases, J shed 11 bases, and the junction held 8 bases outside the gene matches. This CDR3 has 15 residues. Germline V gene lookup returns CDR1 LGHNA and CDR2 YNFKEQ. DNA of the CDR3: TGTGCCAGCAGCCAAGAACTAGCGGGAGGTAACGCGAAGTACTTC. Translated, it gives CASSQELAGGNAKYF.

This chain uses TRBV15 with TRBJ2-1; 8 bases are shared with TRBD2. The V gene's germline CDR1 is LNHNV and CDR2 YYDKDF (reference sequence). CDR3 size: 12 residues. The ends lost 5 bases at V and 15 bases at J; junction bases unmatched: 9. The CDR3 reads CATSAYAGGMFF. DNA of the CDR3: TGTGCCACCAGCGCCTACGCGGGGGGCATGTTCTTC. Looking up the rest from reference TRBV15 and TRBJ2-1 gives the full variable domain: DAMVIQNPRYQVTQFGKPVTLSCSQTLNHNVMYWYQQKSSQAPKLLFHYYDKDFNNEADTPDNFQSRRPNTSFCFLDIRSPGLGDTAMYLCATSAYAGGMFFGPGTRLTVL.

J is TRBJ1-1 and V is TRBV7-9; D is unclear. The germline V and J ends were trimmed by 3 bases and 5 bases, with 13 bases remaining between them. Germline CDR1 is SEHNR and CDR2 is FQNEAQ (reference sequence). CDR3 length: 14 residues. Here the CDR3 DNA reads TGTGCCAGCAGCTTGCAGACGAGGAGGACTGAAGCTTTCTTT. This codes for CASSLQTRRTEAFF.

J is TRBJ2-7 and V is TRBV5-1; 11 bases agree with TRBD2. The CDR3 extends over 17 amino acids. V dropped 2 bases and J dropped 0; count of bases not matched to a gene: 7. CDR1 and CDR2 (germline): SGHRS, YFSETQ. The DNA for the CDR3 is TGCGCCAGCAGCTTTGGACGAACTAGCGGGAGCTCCTACGAGCAGTACTTC. Translated, it gives CASSFGRTSGSSYEQYF.

The V call is TRBV6-2 or TRBV6-3, the J call TRBJ1-2, with D possibly being TRBD1 (6 bases). CDR3 length: 17 residues. V was trimmed by 5 bases and J by 4 bases, leaving 23 bases between them. Germline CDR1 and CDR2: MNHEY and SVGEGT. The CDR3 protein is CASSNRQEPPFSYGYTF. DNA for the CDR3: TGTGCCAGCAGTAACCGACAGGAGCCCCCCTTCAGCTATGGCTACACCTTC.

Worth noting for this clone: An end of the junction differs from the germline gene, which may be a read error. The genes are TRBV5-6 and TRBJ1-4; TRBD1 matches 7 bases. The CDR3 contains 12 residues. Germline V gene lookup returns CDR1 SGHDT and CDR2 YYEEEE. CDR3 sequence (DNA): TGTGCCAGCAGGGCAGCAGGGGGAGCAACTCATTTT. Translating gives CASRAAGGATHF. Complete variable domain (other parts from reference TRBV5-6 and TRBJ1-4): DAGVTQSPTHLIKTRGQQVTLRCSPKSGHDTVSWYQQALGQGPQFIFQYYEEEERQRGNFPDRFSGHQFPNYSSELNVNALLLGDSALYLCASRAAGGATHFGSGTQLSVL.

For the CDR3, the DNA is TGTGCCAGTAGTCTGAAGAAGCGGGAGGTCAAGGCGGGCGGGGAGCTGTTTTTT. Its protein product is CASSLKKREVKAGGELFF. The chain uses TRBV19 and TRBJ2-2; 9 nucleotides line up with TRBD2. Germline V lookup: CDR1 LNHDA, CDR2 SQIVND (reference sequence). V shed 5 bases and J 7 bases; nucleotides not matched to a gene: 17. This CDR3 contains 18 residues.

The DNA of the CDR3 is TGCGCCAGCAGCCAAGAGTCTGGGAGTTCCTATAATTCACCCCTCCACTTT. Translation: CASSQESGSSYNSPLHF. The chain uses TRBV4-1 and TRBJ1-6, with unresolved D. The V end was cut by 0 bases, the J end by 1 base, with 10 bases between. There are 17 residues in the CDR3. CDR1 and CDR2 from the germline V gene are MGHRA and YSYEKL.

The V call is TRBV19, the J call TRBJ2-3; tentative D call: TRBD2 (6 bases). V lost 0 bases to trimming and J lost 1 base, with 14 bases between them. The germline gives CDR1 LNHDA, CDR2 SQIVND (reference sequence). The CDR3 is 17 amino acids. The CDR3 sequence: CASSIDNPSVRTDTQYF. The CDR3 DNA follows: TGTGCCAGTAGTATAGATAACCCTAGCGTCCGCACAGATACGCAGTATTTT.

This clone was found a few times. The CDR3 DNA is TGTGCCAGCAGTTACGAAGGCTCGAGGTATGGCTACACCTTC. It codes for CASSYEGSRYGYTF. The rearrangement uses TRBV6-2 or TRBV6-3 and TRBJ1-2, with D unresolved. V lost 2 bases and J 5 bases, leaving 12 bases between the germline ends. CDR3 size: 14 residues. From germline, CDR1 is MNHEY and CDR2 SVGEGT.

This CDR3 reads CASSQDLRLRGDNEQFF. Here the CDR3 DNA reads TGTGCCAGCAGCCAAGATCTAAGGCTCAGGGGGGACAATGAGCAGTTCTTC. This chain joins TRBV3-1 (or the pseudogene TRBV3-2) and TRBJ2-1, with a weak D call TRBD1 (7 bases). V lost 0 bases to trimming and J lost 5 bases, with 17 bases between them. Germline lookup yields CDR1 LGHDT and CDR2 YNNKEL (reference sequence). CDR3 size: 17 residues.

CDR3 loop: CASGLLTTEAFF. The CDR3 DNA reads TGTGCTAGTGGTTTGCTAACCACTGAAGCTTTCTTT. The gene calls are TRBV12-5 and TRBJ1-1; D unclear. This CDR3 is built from 12 residues. The germline gives CDR1 LGHNT, CDR2 FRNRAP. Trimming pared 2 bases from V and 4 bases from J, leaving 5 bases between.

The chain recombines TRBV2 with TRBJ2-1; perhaps TRBD2 as D (5 bases). The germline V and J ends were trimmed by 6 bases and 1 base, with 16 bases remaining between them. The CDR3 runs 16 residues. Per germline, CDR1 SNHLY and CDR2 FYNNEI. CDR3 nucleotide sequence: TGTGCCAGCAGGGCCCAAGCGGCAGTTTCCTACAATGAGCAGTTCTTC. This sequence encodes CASRAQAAVSYNEQFF.

This sequence joins TRBV15 and TRBJ2-5; 7 bases align to TRBD1. The CDR3 is made up of 14 amino acids. V lost 6 bases to trimming and J lost 4 bases; unmatched junction nucleotides: 8. Germline CDR1 is LNHNV and CDR2 is YYDKDF (reference sequence). The CDR3 region is CATSLPTGRETQYF. In DNA form, the CDR3 reads TGTGCCACCAGTTTACCGACAGGGCGAGAGACCCAGTACTTC. The full variable domain, its missing parts supplied by reference TRBV15 and TRBJ2-5, is DAMVIQNPRYQVTQFGKPVTLSCSQTLNHNVMYWYQQKSSQAPKLLFHYYDKDFNNEADTPDNFQSRRPNTSFCFLDIRSPGLGDTAMYLCATSLPTGRETQYFGPGTRLLVL.